The next 21 T cell receptor beta chains were all read from a single sample in a study of beta chain features in type 1 diabetes. General study results and limits: For Type 1 diabetes patients, all four CD4+ subsets carried TCRB CDR3s that were moderately but significantly shorter.

Sequenced material consisted of expressed TCRB transcripts (all of the isolated RNA was reverse transcribed). Method: immunoSEQ multiplex PCR; TCRdb's copy keeps in-frame clones and lacks some. The table has roughly 150,000 clones, about 10% seen once. These receptors lack a known antigen. Sequencing was carried out using central memory CD4+ T cells from blood. These receptors all stem from a woman aged 30 to 39 with type 1 diabetes.

The chain employs TRBV5-4 and TRBJ2-1, with 8 bases identical to TRBD2. Germline V gene lookup returns CDR1 SGHNT and CDR2 YYREEE (reference sequence). Trimming removed 6 bases from V and 1 base from J; junction bases left unmatched: 15. This CDR3 has 18 residues. CDR3 residues: CASTLLAGSRESYNEQFF. CDR3 bases: TGTGCCAGCACCCTATTAGCGGGATCGAGGGAGTCCTACAATGAGCAGTTCTTC. Variable domain in full (rest from reference TRBV5-4 and TRBJ2-1): ETGVTQSPTHLIKTRGQQVTLRCSSQSGHNTVSWYQQALGQGPQFIFQYYREEENGRGNFPPRFSGLQFPNYSSELNVNALELDDSALYLCASTLLAGSRESYNEQFFGPGTRLTVL.

A remark on this clone: A junction boundary mismatches the germline segment, possibly from a read error. Other DNA variants within this sample encode the same CDR3. This chain links TRBV5-6 with TRBJ2-7; TRBD2 matches at 11 bases. The CDR3 extends over 15 amino acids. Germline loops: CDR1 SGHDT, CDR2 YYEEEE. The CDR3 here is CASSPSGRTSYEQYF. The CDR3 bases are TGTGCCAGCAGCCCTAGCGGGAGGACTTCCTACGAGCAGTACTTT.

V is TRBV27 and J is TRBJ2-2; D possibly corresponds to TRBD1 (5 bases). CDR1 and CDR2 from the germline V gene are MNHEY and SMNVEV (reference sequence). CDR3 length: 14 residues. V was pared by 5 bases and J by 5 bases, with 12 bases between. The CDR3: CASSLNRRTGELFF. The DNA for the CDR3 is TGTGCCAGCAGTCTAAACAGGAGAACCGGGGAGCTGTTTTTT.

This clone has just a few counts. The chain carries TRBV2 and TRBJ2-1; 8 bases align to TRBD1. CDR3 length: 14 amino acids. With V trimmed by 6 bases and J by 5 bases, 6 bases remained unmatched. Germline V gene sequence: CDR1 SNHLY, CDR2 FYNNEI. In nucleotides, the CDR3 is TGTGCCAGCAGCCCGGGACAGGTTCACAATGAGCAGTTCTTC. Amino acids: CASSPGQVHNEQFF.

The CDR3 here is CASKTSRNTGELFF. The CDR3 region has the DNA TGTGCCAGCAAGACTAGCAGGAACACCGGGGAGCTGTTTTTT. The chain carries TRBV6-4 and TRBJ2-2, with TRBD2 matching 7 bases. The CDR3 runs to 14 residues. Per germline, CDR1 MRHNA and CDR2 SNTAGT. The trim removed 7 bases at V and 1 base at J, leaving 3 bases unmatched.

Remarks on this clone: Other DNA sequences of this sample code for an identical CDR3. The chain combines TRBV29-1 with TRBJ1-1, with D possibly TRBD1 on 6 matching bases. Germline lookup yields CDR1 SQVTM and CDR2 ANQGSEA. Deletions cut 6 bases from V and 1 base from J, with 9 bases between. This CDR3 has 12 residues. CDR3 sequence: CSVGQPNTEAFF. Here the CDR3 DNA reads TGCAGCGTGGGACAACCGAACACTGAAGCTTTCTTT. Filled out from reference TRBV29-1 and TRBJ1-1, the complete variable domain reads SAVISQKPSRDICQRGTSLTIQCQVDSQVTMMFWYRQQPGQSLTLIATANQGSEATYESGFVIDKFPISRPNLTFSTLTVSNMSPEDSSIYLCSVGQPNTEAFFGQGTRLTVV.

This clone was picked up a small number of times. CDR3 sequence: CASSQGFGQRGTQYF. CDR3 DNA sequence: TGTGCCAGCAGCCAAGGCTTCGGTCAGCGAGGGACCCAGTACTTC. The rearrangement joins TRBV14 to TRBJ2-5; D unresolved. Trimming shortened V by 1 base and J by 7 bases, and 16 bases separated the two germline ends. The length of the CDR3 is 15 residues. Germline CDR1 reads SGHDN; CDR2 reads FVKESK.

This clone was recorded a few times. V is TRBV30 and J is TRBJ2-7; D is unresolved. The germline V gene has CDR1 GTSNPN and CDR2 SVGIG (reference sequence). The CDR3 length is 11 residues. Trimming took off 2 bases at V and 4 bases at J, with 6 bases between the two ends. The CDR3 DNA sequence: TGTGCCTGGAGTAACCAGTACGAGCAGTACTTC. The encoded protein is CAWSNQYEQYF.

This clone came up a few times. The chain is built from TRBV27 and TRBJ2-7; the match to TRBD1 covers 10 bases. The CDR3 is 13 amino acids. V lost 6 bases, J lost 6 bases, and 5 bases stayed unmatched. CDR1 and CDR2 (germline): MNHEY, SMNVEV (reference sequence). CDR3 DNA: TGTGCCAGCAGGACGACAGGGGGCGGCGAGCAGTACTTC. Its protein is CASRTTGGGEQYF.

The chain couples TRBV5-1 to TRBJ2-3, with 9 nucleotides matching TRBD2. The CDR3 has 15 amino acids. Germline lookup yields CDR1 SGHRS and CDR2 YFSETQ. The junction had 3 bases not matched to a gene; V was cut back by 4 bases and J by 0 bases. As DNA, the CDR3 is TGCGCCAGCAGCCATACTAGCGGGAGCACAGATACGCAGTATTTT. Protein sequence: CASSHTSGSTDTQYF.

This clone was counted between two and nine times. This rearrangement joins TRBV5-4 to TRBJ1-1; 7 positions agree with TRBD1. This CDR3 is built from 13 residues. Germline CDR1 is SGHNT and CDR2 is YYREEE (reference sequence). The V and J ends lost 4 bases and 7 bases, in that order; junction bases with no gene match: 7. This CDR3 is CASSHDREYEAFF. The CDR3 DNA follows: TGTGCCAGCAGCCACGACAGGGAGTATGAAGCTTTCTTT.

This clone appeared a few times. The rearrangement joins TRBV2 to TRBJ2-2, with TRBD1 matching over 10 bases. J gave up 5 bases and V 8 bases, and 2 bases lay outside the gene matches. Germline V gene data show CDR1 as SNHLY and CDR2 as FYNNEI. This CDR3 is built from 13 residues. The CDR3 DNA is TGTGCCAGCGGGACAGGGGTGACCGGGGAGCTGTTTTTT. Translated, it gives CASGTGVTGELFF.

This clone was seen a few times. The V gene is TRBV6-4, the J gene TRBJ2-3, with TRBD2 matching over 8 bases. The germline V gene encodes CDR1 MRHNA and CDR2 SNTAGT. The CDR3 extends over 15 amino acids. V gave up 4 bases and J gave up 1 base; unmatched junction bases: 4. The CDR3 DNA follows: TGTGCCAGCAGTGCAGGAGCGGGAGGCACAGATACGCAGTATTTT. Encoded protein: CASSAGAGGTDTQYF.

This chain links TRBV5-1 with TRBJ2-1; D is possibly TRBD2 (7 bases). Trimming cost V 4 bases and J 10 bases, with 9 bases left between them. Germline V gene lookup returns CDR1 SGHRS and CDR2 YFSETQ. This CDR3 region has 11 residues. The CDR3 bases are TGCGCCAGCAGCGAGGGGGGGGAGCAGTTCTTC. Its protein product is CASSEGGEQFF.

There are a few counts of this clone. The CDR3 here is CASSVRRSLFTDTQYF. CDR3 in DNA: TGTGCCAGCAGTGTTAGGAGGTCTCTTTTCACAGATACGCAGTATTTT. V usage is TRBV25-1 and J usage is TRBJ2-3, with a possible D match to TRBD2 (5 bases). The CDR3 sequence is 16 residues long. CDR1 and CDR2 from the germline V gene are MGHDK and SYGVNS. Trimming pared 4 bases from V and 2 bases from J, leaving 16 bases between.

This clone was counted between two and nine times. This sequence joins TRBV4-1 and TRBJ1-1; D not certain. CDR1 and CDR2 (germline): MGHRA, YSYEKL. This CDR3 is built from 16 residues. V was clipped by 0 bases and J by 1 base, with 12 bases between them. The CDR3 reads CASSQDSAGRNTEAFF. CDR3 nucleotide sequence: TGCGCCAGCAGCCAAGATTCCGCTGGGAGGAACACTGAAGCTTTCTTT.

This CDR3 is CASSLDVAGGDYGYTF. DNA of the CDR3: TGTGCCAGCAGCTTAGATGTGGCAGGGGGCGACTATGGCTACACCTTC. The rearrangement uses TRBV7-8 and TRBJ1-2; TRBD1 matches at 8 bases. This CDR3 region has 16 residues. Germline V CDR1 and CDR2: SGHVS, FQNEAQ. Trimming at V came to 1 base and at J to 3 bases, leaving 7 bases not matched to a gene.

This clone has only a few counts. CDR3 bases: TGTGCCAGCAGCGGACTAGCTCTGGCAGATACGCAGTATTTT. It yields the protein CASSGLALADTQYF. This chain uses TRBV9 with TRBJ2-3, with 7 bases lining up with TRBD2. Germline V gene sequence: CDR1 SGDLS, CDR2 YYNGEE. V shed 3 bases and J 4 bases; nucleotides not matched to a gene: 5. The CDR3 is made up of 14 amino acids.

There are a few counts of this clone. The gene calls are TRBV5-1 and TRBJ2-3, with 8 bases matching TRBD1. The CDR3 covers 15 residues. The J segment lost 3 bases and the V segment lost 0 bases, leaving 3 bases of the junction unmatched. Germline V gene sequence: CDR1 SGHRS, CDR2 YFSETQ. Here the CDR3 DNA reads TGCGCCAGCAGCTTGGGACAGGGGATGACAGATACGCAGTATTTT. Translation gives CASSLGQGMTDTQYF.

This rearrangement joins TRBV11-3 to TRBJ2-3; perhaps TRBD1 as D (5 bases). Trimming took off 7 bases at V and 3 bases at J, with 11 bases between the two ends. The CDR3 is made up of 13 amino acids. Germline V CDR1 and CDR2: SGHNT, YENEEA. For the CDR3, the DNA is TGTGCCAGCACCCCCCAGGGAACAGATACGCAGTATTTT. As protein: CASTPQGTDTQYF.

The J gene is TRBJ2-3, the V gene TRBV5-1; D gene unclear. Germline V gene data show CDR1 as SGHRS and CDR2 as YFSETQ. The V end lost 0 bases, the J end lost 0 bases, and 11 bases lay between the germline ends. The CDR3 spans 16 residues. CDR3 region: CASSLVTRGSTDTQYF. The CDR3 coding sequence is TGCGCCAGCAGCTTGGTAACTCGCGGAAGCACAGATACGCAGTATTTT.